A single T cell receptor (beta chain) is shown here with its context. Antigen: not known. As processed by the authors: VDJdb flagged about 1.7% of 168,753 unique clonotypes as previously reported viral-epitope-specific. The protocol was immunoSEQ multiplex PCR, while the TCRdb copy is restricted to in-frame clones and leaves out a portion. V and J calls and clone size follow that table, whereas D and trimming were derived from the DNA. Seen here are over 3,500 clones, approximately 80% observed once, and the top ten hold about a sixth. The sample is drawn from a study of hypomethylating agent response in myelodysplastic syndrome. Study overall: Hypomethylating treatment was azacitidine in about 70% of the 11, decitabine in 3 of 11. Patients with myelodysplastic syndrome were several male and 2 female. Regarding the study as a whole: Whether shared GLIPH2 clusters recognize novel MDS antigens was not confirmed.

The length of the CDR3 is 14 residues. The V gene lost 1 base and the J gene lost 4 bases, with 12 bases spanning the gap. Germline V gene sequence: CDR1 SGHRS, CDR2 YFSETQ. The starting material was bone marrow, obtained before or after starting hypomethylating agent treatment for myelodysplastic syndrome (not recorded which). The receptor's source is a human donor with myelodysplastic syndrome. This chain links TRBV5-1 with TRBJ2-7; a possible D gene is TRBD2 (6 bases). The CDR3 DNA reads TGCGCCAGCAGCTTGTCCCGGGGGAGTTACGAGCAGTACTTC. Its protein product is CASSLSRGSYEQYF.